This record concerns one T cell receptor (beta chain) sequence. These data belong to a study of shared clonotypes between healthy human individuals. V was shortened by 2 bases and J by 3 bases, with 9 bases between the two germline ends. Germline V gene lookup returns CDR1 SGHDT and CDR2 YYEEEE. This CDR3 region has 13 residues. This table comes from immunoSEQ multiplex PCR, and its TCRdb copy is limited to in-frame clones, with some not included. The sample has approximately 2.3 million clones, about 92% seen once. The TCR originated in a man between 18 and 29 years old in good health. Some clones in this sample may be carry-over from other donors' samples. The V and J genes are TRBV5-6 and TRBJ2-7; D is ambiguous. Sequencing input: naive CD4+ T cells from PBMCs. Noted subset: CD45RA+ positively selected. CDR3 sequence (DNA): TGTGCCAGCAGCTTCACATCGGGCTACGAGCAGTACTTC. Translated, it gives CASSFTSGYEQYF.